The 27 T cell receptor beta chains below were found in one sample sequenced in a study of CD4+ T cells in melanoma. TCRdb's copy holds only in-frame clones and misses some; the assay was immunoSEQ multiplex PCR. The sample records roughly 110,000 clones, roughly 90% being singletons. The sequencing input was peripheral blood. The receptors shown here come from a human donor with melanoma.

Only one count was recorded for this clone. The chain links TRBV28 to TRBJ2-5; 7 bases are shared with TRBD1. This CDR3 spans 13 amino acids. Looked up from germline, CDR1 is MDHEN and CDR2 is SYDVKM. V lost 10 bases and J lost 4; bases outside the gene matches: 9. CDR3 region: CATDRANLETQYF. The CDR3 DNA is TGTGCCACAGACAGGGCCAATCTAGAGACCCAGTACTTC.

The J gene is TRBJ2-1, the V gene TRBV5-1; 9 bases agree with TRBD1. J was trimmed by 4 bases and V by 0 bases; bases with no gene match: 2. Germline CDR1 is SGHRS and CDR2 is YFSETQ. CDR3 length equals 15 residues. CDR3 bases: TGCGCCAGCAGCTTGGGGGGGACAGGGTACAATGAGCAGTTCTTC. Translating it yields CASSLGGTGYNEQFF.

V and J are TRBV7-2 and TRBJ2-1; D may be TRBD1 or TRBD2 (7 bases each). The CDR3 is 15 residues long. Between the trimmed V and J ends, which lost 7 bases and 10 bases, there was a span of 23 bases. Germline V gene data show CDR1 as SGHTA and CDR2 as FQGNSA. The CDR3 DNA reads as TGTGCCAGCAACCGCAGGGGGAGCGCCGGGAGGGAGCAGTTCTTC. Encoded protein: CASNRRGSAGREQFF.

This sequence joins TRBV7-2 and TRBJ2-7, with 10 bases aligning to TRBD1. Losses at the gene ends were 5 bases for V and 6 bases for J; bases not matched to a gene: 10. This CDR3 has 15 residues. Germline lookup yields CDR1 SGHTA and CDR2 FQGNSA. The chain's CDR3 is CASSLLIGQGGEQYF. For the CDR3, the DNA is TGTGCCAGCAGCCTCTTAATTGGACAGGGGGGCGAGCAGTACTTC. The full variable domain, rest sourced from reference TRBV7-2 and TRBJ2-7, is GAGVSQSPSNKVTEKGKDVELRCDPISGHTALYWYRQSLGQGLEFLIYFQGNSAPDKSGLPSDRFSAERTGGSVSTLTIQRTQQEDSAVYLCASSLLIGQGGEQYFGPGTRLTVT.

This chain links TRBV7-9 with TRBJ1-1; D is ambiguous. This CDR3 has 12 amino acids. V lost 1 base and J lost 6, with 6 bases in between. In germline, CDR1 is SEHNR, CDR2 FQNEAQ (reference sequence). CDR3 residues: CASSLGSPEAFF. CDR3 bases: TGTGCCAGCAGCTTAGGGTCCCCTGAAGCTTTCTTT.

The chain recombines TRBV19 with TRBJ2-7; perhaps D is TRBD1 or TRBD2 (5 bases each). With 4 bases removed from V and 0 bases from J, the gap between germline ends came to 13 bases. The CDR3 spans 15 residues. In germline, CDR1 is LNHDA, CDR2 SQIVND (reference sequence). The CDR3 protein is CASSRGSTLSYEQYF. CDR3 nucleotides: TGTGCCAGTAGTAGGGGGTCTACCCTCTCCTACGAGCAGTACTTC. Filled out from reference TRBV19 and TRBJ2-7, the complete variable domain reads DGGITQSPKYLFRKEGQNVTLSCEQNLNHDAMYWYRQDPGQGLRLIYYSQIVNDFQKGDIAEGYSVSREKKESFPLTVTSAQKNPTAFYLCASSRGSTLSYEQYFGPGTRLTVT.

The table lists this clone with a count of one. This chain uses TRBV28 with TRBJ1-6, with D possibly being TRBD1 (5 bases). This CDR3 region has 15 residues. CDR1 is MDHEN and CDR2 is SYDVKM in the germline V gene. Trimming shortened V by 8 bases and J by 6 bases, and 17 bases separated the two germline ends. CDR3 bases: TGTGCCAGCCACGACAGTGGGGTCTCTAATTCACCCCTCCACTTT. Encoded protein: CASHDSGVSNSPLHF.

The CDR3, as DNA: TGTGCCAGCAGCAAATCGGGGACTAGCGGGAGTTATAAGGACAATGAGCAGTTCTTC. Translating gives CASSKSGTSGSYKDNEQFF. The rearrangement joins TRBV21-1 to TRBJ2-1; TRBD2 is taken as the D call from the table, unchecked against the DNA. TRBV21-1 is listed as a pseudogene. CDR3 length: 19 residues.

V gene TRBV13 combines with J gene TRBJ2-1, with TRBD2 identical over 10 bases. Trimming took 6 bases from V and 7 from J; bases not matched to a gene: 9. The CDR3 spans 15 residues. Per germline, CDR1 PRHDT and CDR2 FYEKMQ (reference sequence). The CDR3 nucleotides are TGTGCCAGCAGGGGGAGCGGGGGGGCTCGTAATGAGCAGTTCTTC. Translated: CASRGSGGARNEQFF.

The chain employs TRBV18 and TRBJ1-2; tentatively, D is TRBD1 (6 bases). The CDR3 is 13 amino acids. V lost 6 bases, J lost 4 bases, and 12 bases lay in between. Looked up from germline, CDR1 is KGHSH and CDR2 is LQKENI. This CDR3 is CASSPGDTYGYTF. The DNA for the CDR3 is TGTGCCAGCTCCCCAGGGGATACCTATGGCTACACCTTC.

The chain combines TRBV4-2 with TRBJ2-6; D may correspond to TRBD1 or TRBD2 (6 bases each). Germline values: CDR1 LGHNA, CDR2 YNFKEQ. The CDR3 extends over 19 amino acids. V was clipped by 3 bases and J by 0 bases, with 18 bases between them. The CDR3 is CASSHMDRSDYSGANVLTF. CDR3 nucleotide sequence: TGTGCCAGCAGCCACATGGACAGATCGGACTACTCTGGGGCCAACGTCCTGACTTTC.

J is TRBJ1-2 and V is TRBV10-1; D is perhaps TRBD1 (5 bases). This CDR3 is built from 15 residues. Germline CDR1 and CDR2: WNHNN and SYGVQD (reference sequence). The V gene lost 4 bases and the J gene lost 6 bases, with 18 bases spanning the gap. CDR3 sequence reads: CASSAGTEPSNGYTF. As DNA, the CDR3 is TGCGCCAGCAGTGCAGGGACTGAACCCTCAAATGGCTACACCTTC.

This rearrangement joins TRBV25-1 to TRBJ2-5, with a weak D call TRBD2 (5 bases). The CDR3 runs 16 residues. Germline-derived CDR1 and CDR2 are MGHDK and SYGVNS. Trimming shortened V by 1 base and J by 4 bases, and 16 bases separated the two germline ends. CDR3 sequence (DNA): TGTGCCAGCAGTGAATCCGCCGGTGGACGGGGAGAGACCCAGTACTTC. Amino acids: CASSESAGGRGETQYF.

This sequence joins TRBV19 and TRBJ2-1, with a possible D match to TRBD2 (7 bases). Germline-derived CDR1 and CDR2 are LNHDA and SQIVND (reference sequence). The CDR3 is 15 amino acids. V was shortened by 5 bases and J by 7 bases, with 18 bases between the two germline ends. The CDR3 DNA is TGTGCCAGTAGTCCAAGGGGGGGGCGAGGGAATGAGCAGTTCTTC. It encodes CASSPRGGRGNEQFF.

The V gene is TRBV19, the J gene TRBJ2-2; 10 bases are a match to TRBD2. There are 15 residues in the CDR3. The V and J ends lost 5 bases and 6 bases, in that order; junction bases with no gene match: 6. Per germline, CDR1 LNHDA and CDR2 SQIVND (reference sequence). This CDR3 reads CASSRLAGAPGELFF. CDR3 DNA: TGTGCCAGTAGTCGGCTAGCGGGAGCCCCCGGGGAGCTGTTTTTT.

The J gene is TRBJ1-4, the V gene TRBV21-1. TRBV21-1 is assigned pseudogene status. The CDR3 totals 12 residues. CDR3 protein: CASSKGEEKLFF. CDR3 sequence (DNA): TGTGCCAGCAGCAAAGGGGAGGAAAAACTGTTTTTT.

V usage is TRBV9 and J usage is TRBJ2-2; D call uncertain. The V gene's germline CDR1 is SGDLS and CDR2 YYNGEE. CDR3 size: 15 residues. Trimming cost V 0 bases and J 5 bases, with 11 bases left between them. The CDR3 coding sequence is TGTGCCAGCAGCGTAGCCGGCCTAGGGACCGGGGAGCTGTTTTTT. Translating gives CASSVAGLGTGELFF.

The chain has TRBV28 and TRBJ2-3, with TRBD2 matching 9 bases. The CDR3 has 15 amino acids. CDR1 is MDHEN, CDR2 SYDVKM, per germline. V lost 8 bases to trimming and J lost 2 bases; unmatched junction nucleotides: 8. CDR3 amino acids: CASGSPSGNTDTQYF. As DNA, the CDR3 is TGTGCCAGCGGGAGCCCTAGCGGGAACACAGATACGCAGTATTTT.

This clone was found once. The genes are TRBV5-4 and TRBJ2-5; 9 nucleotides align to TRBD2. V was clipped by 0 bases and J by 5 bases; unmatched bases: 8. The CDR3 loop spans 16 amino acids. Germline V gene sequence: CDR1 SGHNT, CDR2 YYREEE (reference sequence). CDR3 residues: CASSLAPLAGRETQYF. DNA for the CDR3: TGTGCCAGCAGCTTGGCCCCCCTAGCGGGGAGGGAGACCCAGTACTTC. The full variable domain, completed using reference TRBV5-4 and TRBJ2-5, is ETGVTQSPTHLIKTRGQQVTLRCSSQSGHNTVSWYQQALGQGPQFIFQYYREEENGRGNFPPRFSGLQFPNYSSELNVNALELDDSALYLCASSLAPLAGRETQYFGPGTRLLVL.

This chain links TRBV15 with TRBJ2-5; unclear D gene. Per germline, CDR1 LNHNV and CDR2 YYDKDF (reference sequence). Trimming shortened V by 0 bases and J by 5 bases, and 7 bases separated the two germline ends. The CDR3 totals 13 residues. For the CDR3, the DNA is TGTGCCACCAGCAGAGATCTCGGGGAGACCCAGTACTTC. Amino acid sequence: CATSRDLGETQYF.

This clone was detected once. The chain couples TRBV11-2 to TRBJ2-4; weak D call: TRBD1 (6 bases). Germline-derived CDR1 and CDR2 are SGHAT and FQNNGV. This CDR3 is 14 amino acids long. Trimming stripped 4 bases from V and 3 bases from J, with 10 bases between. The CDR3 protein is CASSYRAGKNIQYF. CDR3 nucleotides: TGTGCCAGCAGCTACAGGGCCGGCAAAAACATTCAGTACTTC.

The chain is built from TRBV10-1 and TRBJ1-5, with 7 nucleotides matching TRBD1. The germline V gene encodes CDR1 WNHNN and CDR2 SYGVQD (reference sequence). Losses at the gene ends were 6 bases for V and 7 bases for J; bases not matched to a gene: 12. The CDR3 loop spans 15 amino acids. In DNA form, the CDR3 reads TGCGCCAGCAGGGAATTTACAGGGGTGGGACAGCCCCAGCATTTT. It translates to CASREFTGVGQPQHF.

The V gene is TRBV30, the J gene TRBJ1-5, with unresolved D. The germline V gene has CDR1 GTSNPN and CDR2 SVGIG (reference sequence). This CDR3 contains 11 residues. Trimming took off 1 base at V and 7 bases at J, with 5 bases between the two ends. CDR3 region: CAWSEGQPQHF. The CDR3 region has the DNA TGTGCCTGGAGTGAGGGCCAGCCCCAGCATTTT.

The chain links TRBV9 to TRBJ2-3, with TRBD2 matching over 9 bases. Germline CDR1 SGDLS, CDR2 YYNGEE. The ends lost 2 bases at V and 1 base at J; junction bases unmatched: 23. The CDR3 consists of 22 residues. The CDR3 spells CASSVDPLRVWGSGGRTDTQYF. The CDR3 DNA sequence: TGTGCCAGCAGCGTCGACCCCCTCAGGGTATGGGGGAGCGGGGGGCGCACAGATACGCAGTATTTT. Supplemented by reference TRBV9 and TRBJ2-3, the full variable domain reads DSGVTQTPKHLITATGQRVTLRCSPRSGDLSVYWYQQSLDQGLQFLIQYYNGEERAKGNILERFSAQQFPDLHSELNLSSLELGDSALYFCASSVDPLRVWGSGGRTDTQYFGPGTRLTVL.

The sample holds one count of this clone. The genes are TRBV5-1 and TRBJ2-3; TRBD1 might be the D (5 bases). The V gene's germline CDR1 is SGHRS and CDR2 YFSETQ. Trimming stripped 2 bases from V and 2 bases from J, with 15 bases between. The CDR3 contains 16 residues. The CDR3: CASSFGSGWATDTQYF. The CDR3 nucleotides read TGCGCCAGCAGCTTTGGGTCAGGGTGGGCCACAGATACGCAGTATTTT.

V is TRBV5-1 and J is TRBJ1-3; D is possibly TRBD1 (6 bases). Germline values: CDR1 SGHRS, CDR2 YFSETQ. This CDR3 region has 15 residues. Between the trimmed V and J ends, which lost 3 bases and 0 bases, there was a span of 10 bases. The CDR3 DNA follows: TGCGCCAGCAGCTCAGGGGTGAGCTCTGGAAACACCATATATTTT. It translates to CASSSGVSSGNTIYF.

This clone has a handful of counts. The chain carries TRBV11-2 and TRBJ1-2; 8 bases match TRBD1. This CDR3 is built from 13 residues. The V and J ends lost 5 bases and 7 bases, in that order; junction bases with no gene match: 6. Germline CDR1 and CDR2: SGHAT and FQNNGV. The CDR3 spells CASSGQGWSGYTF. The CDR3 DNA sequence: TGTGCCAGCAGCGGACAGGGTTGGTCTGGCTACACCTTC.